These 4 T cell receptor beta chains were sequenced from one sample in a study of CD8 T cells in ankylosing spondylitis. These receptors lack a known antigen. Study-wide results and limits: A TCR beta motif of about eight highly homologous variants seemed to mark ankylosing spondylitis blood.

Each CDR3 protein is one row after TCRdb ran MiXCR on the 5' RACE reads. The sample includes over 700,000 distinct CDR3 sequences, roughly 19% of them seen just once. What was sequenced was blood, either unsorted or a sorted T cell fraction (not recorded which). These receptors were taken from a male donor with ankylosing spondylitis.

This clonotype was recorded a few times. This chain uses TRBV6-1 with TRBJ2-1, with a weak D call TRBD2 (5 bases). CDR1 and CDR2 (germline): MNHNS, SASEGT. The V and J ends lost 5 bases and 0 bases respectively, with 14 bases between them. The CDR3 has 16 residues. This chain's CDR3 is CASSRSVGDSYNEQFF. In DNA, the CDR3 is TGTGCCAGCAGTCGGTCTGTCGGGGACTCCTACAATGAGCAGTTCTTC.

In this sample, this clonotype turned up many times. V usage is TRBV27 and J usage is TRBJ2-2, with 8 positions matching TRBD2. J was trimmed by 4 bases and V by 3 bases; bases with no gene match: 1. Per germline, CDR1 MNHEY and CDR2 SMNVEV (reference sequence). The CDR3 extends over 14 amino acids. CDR3 sequence (DNA): TGTGCCAGCAGTTTCGGGGGGGGCACCGGGGAGCTGTTTTTT. Translating gives CASSFGGGTGELFF.

This clonotype has a handful of counts. The rearrangement joins TRBV7-9 to TRBJ2-7; D is unresolved. Trimming removed 8 bases from V and 7 bases from J, with 21 bases in between. The CDR3 spans 14 residues. Germline V gives CDR1 SEHNR, CDR2 FQNEAQ (reference sequence). CDR3 nucleotides: TGTGCCAGCTCCCATAGCTTACTACACCAGGAGCAGTACTTC. It translates to CASSHSLLHQEQYF.

This sequence joins TRBV4-1 and TRBJ2-1; 11 bases line up with TRBD1. Losses at the gene ends were 4 bases for V and 3 bases for J; bases not matched to a gene: 11. Germline values: CDR1 MGHRA, CDR2 YSYEKL. The CDR3 has 18 amino acids. CDR3 sequence reads: CASSLNPIGTGGYNEQFF. CDR3 DNA: TGCGCCAGCAGCCTCAACCCAATCGGGACAGGGGGCTACAATGAGCAGTTCTTC.